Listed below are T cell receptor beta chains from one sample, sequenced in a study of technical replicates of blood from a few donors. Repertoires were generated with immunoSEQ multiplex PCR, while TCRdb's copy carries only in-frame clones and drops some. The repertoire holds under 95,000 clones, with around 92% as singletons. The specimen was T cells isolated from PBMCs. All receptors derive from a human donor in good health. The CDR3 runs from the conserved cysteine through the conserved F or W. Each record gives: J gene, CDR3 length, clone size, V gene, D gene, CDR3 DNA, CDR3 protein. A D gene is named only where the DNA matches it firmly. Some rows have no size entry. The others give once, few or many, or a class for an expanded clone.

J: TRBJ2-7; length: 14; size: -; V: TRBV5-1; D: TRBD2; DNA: TGCGCCAGCAGCTTGAAGCAGCGGGGCGGGGAGCAGTACTTC; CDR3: CASSLKQRGGEQYF
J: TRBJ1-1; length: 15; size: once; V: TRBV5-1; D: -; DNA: TGCGCCAGCAGCTTGGCCACAGGCGGGAACACTGAAGCTTTCTTT; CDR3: CASSLATGGNTEAFF
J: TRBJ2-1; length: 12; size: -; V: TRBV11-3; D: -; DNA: TGTGCCAGCGCTAGCAGCTACAATGAGCAGTTCTTC; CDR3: CASASSYNEQFF
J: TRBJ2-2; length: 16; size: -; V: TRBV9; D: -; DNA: TGTGCCAGCAGCGTAGTTTGGGCAGGTGACACCGGGGAGCTGTTTTTT; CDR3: CASSVVWAGDTGELFF
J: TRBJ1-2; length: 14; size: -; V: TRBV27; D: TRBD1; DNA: TGTGCCAGCAGTTCGACAGGGGGCTCCTATGGCTACACCTTC; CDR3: CASSSTGGSYGYTF
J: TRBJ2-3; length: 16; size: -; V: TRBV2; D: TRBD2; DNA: TGTGCCAGCAGGGGGACTAGCTGGGATAGCACAGATACGCAGTATTTT; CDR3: CASRGTSWDSTDTQYF
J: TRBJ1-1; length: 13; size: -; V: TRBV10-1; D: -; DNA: TGCGCCAGCAGTGAGCACGGTAACACTGAAGCTTTCTTT; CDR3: CASSEHGNTEAFF
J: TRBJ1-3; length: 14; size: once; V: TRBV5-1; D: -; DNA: TGCGCCAGCGCTGTCGACAGCTCTGGAAACACCATATATTTT; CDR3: CASAVDSSGNTIYF
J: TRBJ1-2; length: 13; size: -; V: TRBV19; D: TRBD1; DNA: TGTGCCAGTCAGGGGGAAACTAACTATGGCTACACCTTC; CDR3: CASQGETNYGYTF
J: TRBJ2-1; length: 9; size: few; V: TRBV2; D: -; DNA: TGTGCCAGCCGTCTAGAGCAGTTCTTC; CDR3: CASRLEQFF